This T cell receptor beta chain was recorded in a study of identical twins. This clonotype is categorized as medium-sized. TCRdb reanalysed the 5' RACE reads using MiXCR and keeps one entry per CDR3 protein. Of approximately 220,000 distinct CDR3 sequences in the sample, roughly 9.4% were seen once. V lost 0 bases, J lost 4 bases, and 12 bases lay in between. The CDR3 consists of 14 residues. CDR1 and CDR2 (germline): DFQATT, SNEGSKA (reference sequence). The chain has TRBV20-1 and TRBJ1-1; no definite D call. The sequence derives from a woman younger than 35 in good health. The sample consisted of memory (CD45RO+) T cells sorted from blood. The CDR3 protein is CSARDSAVVTEAFF. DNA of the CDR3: TGCAGTGCTAGAGATAGTGCGGTCGTCACTGAAGCTTTCTTT.